This T cell receptor beta chain appears in the sequencing data of a study of OX40 agonist ivuxolimab in advanced cancers. Background on the study: Partial responses were achieved by three patients, one with hepatocellular carcinoma and two with cutaneous melanoma.

The germline V gene encodes CDR1 MNHEY and CDR2 SMNVEV (reference sequence). Trimming removed 2 bases from V and 8 bases from J; junction bases left unmatched: 9. The CDR3 runs 16 residues. Profiling relied on immunoSEQ multiplex PCR, and the TCRdb table lists in-frame clones only, not all of them. This table has approximately 70,000 clones, roughly 80% appearing once. The receptor's source is an adult with an advanced solid tumor such as melanoma, head and neck, liver or kidney cancer. The sequencing used CD4+ or CD8+ T cells sorted from blood, collected in a trial of the OX40 agonist ivuxolimab. The chain recombines TRBV27 with TRBJ1-2; 12 bases are shared with TRBD1. CDR3 loop: CASSLMGQGALGGYTF. The CDR3 DNA is TGTGCCAGCAGTTTAATGGGACAGGGGGCGTTGGGAGGCTACACCTTC.